This T cell receptor (beta chain) was profiled in a study of T cell responses to AZD1222 COVID-19 vaccine. Sequencing was performed with immunoSEQ multiplex PCR; in TCRdb, only in-frame clones are kept and a portion is missing. Among 75,000 to 90,000 clones listed, roughly 88% were seen once. V dropped 5 bases and J dropped 6 bases, with 13 bases sitting between them. Germline V gene data show CDR1 as SQVTM and CDR2 as ANQGSEA. The CDR3 spans 12 residues. This chain joins TRBV29-1 and TRBJ1-1; possibly TRBD1 for D (6 bases). The source material was peripheral blood, sampled 28 days after the second AZD1222 dose. The sequence derives from an adult who received the AZD1222 COVID-19 vaccine. The CDR3 DNA reads as TGCAGCGTTACCCAGGGGATTGCTGAAGCTTTCTTT. Its translation: CSVTQGIAEAFF. Full variable domain (outside the CDR3, taken from reference TRBV29-1 and TRBJ1-1): SAVISQKPSRDICQRGTSLTIQCQVDSQVTMMFWYRQQPGQSLTLIATANQGSEATYESGFVIDKFPISRPNLTFSTLTVSNMSPEDSSIYLCSVTQGIAEAFFGQGTRLTVV.